The 28 T cell receptor beta chains below were found in one sample sequenced in a study of quantifying T cell responses using KT2 cells. Study-wide background: Reverse transcription used primers in the TCR alpha and beta constant regions.

The cDNA 3' end received a ligated oligonucleotide with a UMI. The first PCR ran roughly 4 cycles with an equimolar RC1.1 and RC1.2 beta primer mix. MiXCR, applied by TCRdb to the UMI-ligation and nested PCR reads, yields one record per CDR3 protein. The table includes tens of thousands of distinct CDR3 sequences, roughly 7.2% detected once. The sequenced sample was PBMCs spiked with cells of the T cell clone KT2. Receptors were obtained from a human donor.

Many counts were recorded for this clonotype. The chain combines TRBV9 with TRBJ2-3; tentatively, D is TRBD1 or TRBD2 (6 bases each). Germline lookup yields CDR1 SGDLS and CDR2 YYNGEE. This CDR3 comprises 16 residues. Between the trimmed V and J ends, which lost 3 bases and 2 bases, there was a span of 16 bases. The CDR3: CASSGGTGAITDTQYF. CDR3 DNA sequence: TGTGCCAGCAGCGGAGGGACGGGGGCGATCACAGATACGCAGTATTTT.

The gene calls are TRBV30 and TRBJ1-5; D call uncertain. The V gene lost 1 base and the J gene lost 2 bases, with 9 bases spanning the gap. The V gene's germline CDR1 is GTSNPN and CDR2 SVGIG (reference sequence). This CDR3 is 14 amino acids long. The CDR3: CAWSAGRGNQPQHF. CDR3 in DNA: TGTGCCTGGAGTGCCGGCCGGGGCAATCAGCCCCAGCATTTT.

CDR3 sequence reads: CASSHQVGGQETQYF. CDR3 nucleotide sequence: TGCGCCAGCTCCCACCAGGTGGGGGGACAAGAGACCCAGTACTTC. The chain employs TRBV5-1 and TRBJ2-5; weak D call: TRBD2 (6 bases). Looked up from germline, CDR1 is SGHRS and CDR2 is YFSETQ. V shed 7 bases and J shed 2 bases, with 18 bases lying between them. CDR3 length equals 15 residues.

The table lists this clonotype with many counts. The V call is TRBV7-9, the J call TRBJ1-2; D ambiguous. This CDR3 is 11 amino acids long. Germline values: CDR1 SEHNR, CDR2 FQNEAQ (reference sequence). V shed 4 bases and J shed 5 bases, with 5 bases lying between them. The CDR3, as DNA: TGTGCCAGCAGCTCCCAATATGGCTACACCTTC. The encoded protein is CASSSQYGYTF.

The table lists this clonotype with a few counts. The V and J genes are TRBV18 and TRBJ2-7, with D unresolved. Germline V gives CDR1 KGHSH, CDR2 LQKENI. This CDR3 is built from 13 residues. Deletions cut 3 bases from V and 1 base from J, with 7 bases between. The CDR3 region is CASSPLSSYEQYF. The CDR3 DNA reads as TGTGCCAGCTCACCGCTCTCTTCCTACGAGCAGTACTTC.

This clonotype was found a few times. J is TRBJ1-2 and V is TRBV4-3, with 9 bases lining up with TRBD1. The CDR3 covers 16 residues. Germline values: CDR1 LGHNA, CDR2 YSLEER. The junction had 10 bases not matched to a gene; V was cut back by 1 base and J by 7 bases. CDR3 sequence (DNA): TGCGCCAGCAGCCAAGGGCGGGAAACAGGGGGCTCTGGCTACACCTTC. Its protein is CASSQGRETGGSGYTF.

This clonotype was seen repeatedly, ten times or more. The chain couples TRBV12-3 or TRBV12-4 to TRBJ1-1; 10 bases match TRBD1. This CDR3 contains 16 residues. V shed 6 bases, J shed 4 bases, and the junction held 11 bases outside the gene matches. In DNA, the CDR3 is TGTGCCAGCAGCCGGTCAGGACAGGGGGTAGGCACTGAAGCTTTCTTT. Its protein product is CASSRSGQGVGTEAFF.

The CDR3 here is CASSLGTGVGDEQFF. In DNA form, the CDR3 reads TGTGCCAGCAGTTTAGGGACAGGGGTTGGAGATGAGCAGTTCTTC. The chain carries TRBV12-3 or TRBV12-4 and TRBJ2-1; 9 nucleotides line up with TRBD1. Trimming cost V 1 base and J 8 bases; bases outside gene matches: 6. This CDR3 is built from 15 residues.

This clonotype was recorded a few times. The chain recombines TRBV4-2 with TRBJ2-7, with a tentative D call TRBD2 (5 bases). The CDR3 consists of 17 residues. Trimming pared 0 bases from V and 5 bases from J, leaving 20 bases between. Germline V gene sequence: CDR1 LGHNA, CDR2 YNFKEQ. CDR3 sequence: CASSQDYREIVLDEQYF. The CDR3 DNA follows: TGTGCCAGCAGCCAAGATTATCGGGAAATTGTCCTGGACGAGCAGTACTTC.

The CDR3 DNA reads TGTGCCAGCTCACGGAGCGGGGCTCAAGAGACCCAGTACTTC. Its protein is CASSRSGAQETQYF. The chain employs TRBV18 and TRBJ2-5; 7 positions match TRBD2. The CDR3 covers 14 residues. With V trimmed by 4 bases and J by 2 bases, 4 bases remained unmatched. CDR1 is KGHSH, CDR2 LQKENI, per germline. Together with reference TRBV18 and TRBJ2-5, the CDR3 gives the full variable domain: NAGVMQNPRHLVRRRGQEARLRCSPMKGHSHVYWYRQLPEEGLKFMVYLQKENIIDESGMPKERFSAEFPKEGPSILRIQQVVRGDSAAYFCASSRSGAQETQYFGPGTRLLVL.

This clonotype appeared a few times. The CDR3 DNA sequence: TGTGCCAGCACACCTCCCGGACTAGCGGGAAGTGAGCAGTACTTC. This gives the protein CASTPPGLAGSEQYF. The rearrangement uses TRBV12-3 or TRBV12-4 and TRBJ2-7, with 12 bases matching TRBD2. V shed 7 bases and J 7 bases; nucleotides not matched to a gene: 11. This CDR3 comprises 15 residues.

The chain carries TRBV6-2 or TRBV6-3 and TRBJ2-2; D not resolved. V was shortened by 2 bases and J by 4 bases, with 11 bases between the two germline ends. This CDR3 contains 15 residues. Germline assignment: CDR1 MNHEY and CDR2 SVGEGT. The CDR3 DNA reads TGTGCCAGCAGTTACGCCGGGTTCCTCACCGGGGAGCTGTTTTTT. Encoded protein: CASSYAGFLTGELFF.

As regards this clonotype: This sequence may be a read error, since a much larger clone differs from it by one base. This chain connects TRBV6-6 to TRBJ2-7; D uncertain. The CDR3 runs to 15 residues. Germline V gives CDR1 MNHNY, CDR2 SVGAGI (reference sequence). V was trimmed by 0 bases and J by 0 bases, leaving 9 bases between them. For the CDR3, the DNA is TGTGCCAGCAGTTACTCGGCCCCTAGCTCCTACGAGCAGTACTTC. Translated: CASSYSAPSSYEQYF.

Only a few counts were recorded for this clonotype. This rearrangement joins TRBV7-9 to TRBJ2-5; D gene uncertain. V lost 1 base to trimming and J lost 2 bases, with 11 bases between them. The length of the CDR3 is 15 residues. Germline V CDR1 and CDR2: SEHNR, FQNEAQ (reference sequence). CDR3 in amino acids: CASSLGGSLQETQYF. Written as DNA, the CDR3 is TGTGCCAGCAGCTTAGGCGGCAGTCTACAAGAGACCCAGTACTTC.

At least ten counts were recorded for this clonotype. A read error may account for a junction end that differs from germline. J is TRBJ1-1 and V is TRBV28, with no clear D. The CDR3 sequence is 14 residues long. Germline V CDR1 and CDR2: MDHEN, SYDVKM. CDR3: CASSLSFQNTEALF. DNA for the CDR3: TGTGCCAGCAGTTTATCGTTCCAGAACACTGAAGCTCTCTTT. The variable domain in full, with the rest retrieved from reference TRBV28 and TRBJ1-1, is DVKVTQSSRYLVKRTGEKVFLECVQDMDHENMFWYRQDPGLGLRLIYFSYDVKMKEKGDIPEGYSVSREKKERFSLILESASTNQTSMYLCASSLSFQNTEALFGQGTRLTVV.

This clonotype was seen repeatedly, ten times or more. The rearrangement links TRBV14 to TRBJ1-1; D remains ambiguous. There are 15 residues in the CDR3. Trimming left V 5 bases short and J 1 base short, with 14 bases between. The germline gives CDR1 SGHDN, CDR2 FVKESK. The CDR3 loop reads CASSVTMGKNTEAFF. The CDR3 nucleotides are TGTGCCAGCAGCGTGACTATGGGAAAGAACACTGAAGCTTTCTTT.

The chain links TRBV24-1 to TRBJ2-5; the match to TRBD1 covers 12 bases. Trimming took 0 bases from V and 5 from J; bases not matched to a gene: 3. CDR1 and CDR2 from the germline V gene are KGHDR and SFDVKD. This CDR3 region has 16 residues. CDR3 residues: CATSDLRDRGPETQYF. The CDR3 DNA sequence: TGTGCCACCAGTGATTTGCGGGACAGGGGGCCGGAGACCCAGTACTTC.

This clonotype was detected only a few times. The genes are TRBV20-1 and TRBJ2-3, with 8 bases aligning to TRBD2. Losses at the gene ends were 4 bases for V and 5 bases for J; bases not matched to a gene: 20. The CDR3 covers 18 residues. Germline CDR1 and CDR2: DFQATT and SNEGSKA (reference sequence). The CDR3 DNA follows: TGCAGTGCTACCCCCCCCTGGGGAGCGGGAGTAGATTTAGATACGCAGTATTTT. This codes for CSATPPWGAGVDLDTQYF.

This chain connects TRBV5-6 to TRBJ2-3; 9 bases fit TRBD1. With V trimmed by 4 bases and J by 6 bases, 9 bases remained unmatched. Per germline, CDR1 SGHDT and CDR2 YYEEEE. The CDR3 is made up of 15 amino acids. The chain's CDR3 is CASSLPGQGTDTQYF. DNA for the CDR3: TGTGCCAGCAGCCTTCCGGGACAGGGAACGGATACGCAGTATTTT.

This clonotype has at least ten counts. The V gene is TRBV7-3, the J gene TRBJ2-1; D not certain. V was pared by 3 bases and J by 0 bases, with 15 bases between. CDR1 is SGHTA and CDR2 is FQGTGA in the germline V gene. The length of the CDR3 is 17 residues. The CDR3: CASSFRPSWVSYNEQFF. The CDR3 DNA sequence: TGTGCCAGCAGCTTCCGGCCCAGTTGGGTCTCCTACAATGAGCAGTTCTTC.

Ten or more counts support this clonotype. The gene calls are TRBV27 and TRBJ1-5, with a possible D match to TRBD1 (6 bases). The CDR3 contains 16 residues. V was trimmed by 1 base and J by 0 bases, leaving 10 bases between them. Germline V gives CDR1 MNHEY, CDR2 SMNVEV (reference sequence). CDR3 in amino acids: CASSLWGRYSNQPQHF. CDR3 DNA sequence: TGTGCCAGCAGTTTATGGGGGCGTTATAGCAATCAGCCCCAGCATTTT.

This clonotype was found a few times. The chain employs TRBV11-1 and TRBJ2-1; maybe TRBD1 (6 bases). CDR3 size: 16 residues. Germline V lookup: CDR1 SGHAT, CDR2 FQDESV (reference sequence). V was cut by 1 base and J by 7 bases, with 17 bases left in between. The CDR3 here is CASSLVFGLDRNEQFF. Here the CDR3 DNA reads TGTGCCAGCAGCTTAGTCTTTGGGCTAGACAGGAATGAGCAGTTCTTC.

This clonotype was seen repeatedly, ten times or more. CDR3 coding DNA: TGTGCCAGCTCCTCTGGAGGGACTGGAAACACCATATATTTT. Translation gives CASSSGGTGNTIYF. This chain joins TRBV18 and TRBJ1-3; no firm D call. V shed 6 bases and J shed 2 bases, with 11 bases lying between them. The CDR3 has 14 residues. Germline V gene sequence: CDR1 KGHSH, CDR2 LQKENI.

The chain recombines TRBV29-1 with TRBJ2-7, with D possibly matching TRBD2 (6 bases). With 4 bases removed from V and 2 bases from J, the gap between germline ends came to 6 bases. This CDR3 has 11 amino acids. Germline CDR1 reads SQVTM; CDR2 reads ANQGSEA. CDR3 sequence reads: CSVGGAYEQYF. The DNA for the CDR3 is TGCAGCGTTGGGGGGGCCTACGAGCAGTACTTC.

This clonotype has ten or more counts. The gene calls are TRBV4-3 and TRBJ2-3; 7 nucleotides agree with TRBD1. The V gene's germline CDR1 is LGHNA and CDR2 YSLEER. The CDR3 consists of 14 residues. Trimming cost V 5 bases and J 2 bases; bases outside gene matches: 4. The CDR3: CASSSDRSTDTQYF. CDR3 nucleotides: TGCGCCAGCAGCTCGGACAGGTCCACAGATACGCAGTATTTT.

This clonotype was observed at least ten times. This chain uses TRBV6-2 or TRBV6-3 with TRBJ1-6; possible D gene TRBD1, 5 bases. CDR1 is MNHEY, CDR2 SVGEGT, per germline. With 6 bases removed from V and 9 bases from J, the gap between germline ends came to 9 bases. CDR3 length: 12 amino acids. The CDR3 nucleotides are TGTGCCAGCAGCCTCACAGGTTCACCCCTCCACTTT. Its translation: CASSLTGSPLHF.

The chain is built from TRBV5-1 and TRBJ2-7; 10 bases map to TRBD2. The germline V gene has CDR1 SGHRS and CDR2 YFSETQ. The CDR3 has 18 amino acids. The V segment lost 0 bases and the J segment 2 bases; nucleotides outside the gene matches: 11. In DNA, the CDR3 is TGCGCCAGCAGCTTGGCCCCAGCGGGGGGGAGTACAACCTACGAGCAGTACTTC. Translating gives CASSLAPAGGSTTYEQYF. Full variable domain (remainder filled in from reference TRBV5-1 and TRBJ2-7): KAGVTQTPRYLIKTRGQQVTLSCSPISGHRSVSWYQQTPGQGLQFLFEYFSETQRNKGNFPGRFSGRQFSNSRSEMNVSTLELGDSALYLCASSLAPAGGSTTYEQYFGPGTRLTVT.

This clonotype showed up many times. This chain links TRBV20-1 with TRBJ1-5, with D possibly matching TRBD1 (5 bases). Germline V CDR1 and CDR2: DFQATT, SNEGSKA (reference sequence). This CDR3 is built from 14 residues. The germline V and J ends were trimmed by 3 bases and 7 bases, with 16 bases remaining between them. The CDR3 region has the DNA TGCAGTGCTAGGCCGGGCAGGGATGGCCAGCCCCAGCATTTT. The encoded protein is CSARPGRDGQPQHF.